This TCR beta chain was profiled in a study of control samples from healthy donors and cancer patients (TCRdb year 2020). This clone was found once. Its antigen remains undetermined. No quality values exist for individual bases; no much larger clone is one base distant. The library was prepared using the immunoSEQ multiplex PCR assay. TCRdb took this table from immuneACCESS and kept in-frame rearrangements with V and J called. Such tables lack part of the clones; where checked against another copy, unresolved V genes explain under half of the gap, and the rest is unexplained. A total of approximately 110,000 clones appear in this sample, approximately 90% of them only once. The biggest ten clones account for approximately 4% of the sample. V gives up 6 bases and J gives up 5 bases, and the segment between their germline ends measures 17 bases. Sequences MNHNY (CDR1) and SVGAGI (CDR2) are obtained from the germline V gene (reference sequence). The CDR3, cysteine through phenylalanine, is 14 amino acids long. CDR3 DNA is the only sequence kept; it has 42 bases, read in frame from the first base.

Recombination connected TRBV6-6 to TRBJ2-7; the D segment may tentatively be TRBD1 or TRBD2, each giving 5 matched bases. The source material was blood. The receptor's source is a human donor in good health. The donor label of this sample is uncertain. The encoded CDR3 is CASSPKDWGHEQYF. The nucleotides are TGTGCCAGCAGCCCCAAGGACTGGGGCCACGAGCAGTACTTC.